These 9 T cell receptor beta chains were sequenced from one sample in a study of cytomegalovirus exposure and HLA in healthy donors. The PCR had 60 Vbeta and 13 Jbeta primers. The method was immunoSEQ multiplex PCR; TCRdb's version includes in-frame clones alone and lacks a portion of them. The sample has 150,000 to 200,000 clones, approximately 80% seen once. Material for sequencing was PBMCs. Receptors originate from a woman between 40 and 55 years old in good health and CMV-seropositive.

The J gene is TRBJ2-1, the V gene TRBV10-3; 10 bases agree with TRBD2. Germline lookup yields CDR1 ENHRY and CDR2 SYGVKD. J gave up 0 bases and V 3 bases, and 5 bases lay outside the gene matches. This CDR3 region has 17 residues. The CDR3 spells CAISDLPSGGSYNEQFF. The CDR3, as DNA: TGTGCCATCAGTGATCTCCCTAGCGGGGGCTCCTACAATGAGCAGTTCTTC.

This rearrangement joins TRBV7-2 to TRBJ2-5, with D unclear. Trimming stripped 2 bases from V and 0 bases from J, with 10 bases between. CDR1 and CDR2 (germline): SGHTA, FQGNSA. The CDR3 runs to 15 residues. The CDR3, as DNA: TGTGCCAGCAGCTTAATGTCGAGTTACCAAGAGACCCAGTACTTC. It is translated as CASSLMSSYQETQYF.

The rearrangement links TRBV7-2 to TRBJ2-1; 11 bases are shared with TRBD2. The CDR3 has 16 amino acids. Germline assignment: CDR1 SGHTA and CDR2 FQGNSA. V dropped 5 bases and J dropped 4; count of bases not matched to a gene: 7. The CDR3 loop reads CASSPDSGRVYNEQFF. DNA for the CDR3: TGTGCCAGCAGCCCCGATAGCGGGAGGGTTTACAATGAGCAGTTCTTC.

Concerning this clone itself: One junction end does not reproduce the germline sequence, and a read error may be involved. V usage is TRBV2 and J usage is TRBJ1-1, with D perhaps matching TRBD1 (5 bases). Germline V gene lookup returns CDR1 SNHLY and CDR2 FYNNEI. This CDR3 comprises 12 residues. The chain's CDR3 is CASSVEGTEVFF. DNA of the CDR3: TGTGCCAGCAGTGTCGAAGGGACTGAAGTTTTCTTT.

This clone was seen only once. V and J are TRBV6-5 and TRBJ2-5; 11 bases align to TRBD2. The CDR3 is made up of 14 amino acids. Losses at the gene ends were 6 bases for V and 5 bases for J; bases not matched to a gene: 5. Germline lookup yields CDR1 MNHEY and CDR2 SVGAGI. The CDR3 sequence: CASRLLAGAETQYF. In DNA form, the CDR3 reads TGTGCCAGCAGACTACTAGCGGGGGCGGAGACCCAGTACTTC.

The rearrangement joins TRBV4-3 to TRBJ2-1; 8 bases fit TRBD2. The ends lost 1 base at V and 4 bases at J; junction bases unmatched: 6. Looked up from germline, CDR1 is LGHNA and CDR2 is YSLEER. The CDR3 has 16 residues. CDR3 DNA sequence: TGCGCCAGCAGCCAAGTTAGCGGGGCCTCTTACAATGAGCAGTTCTTC. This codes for CASSQVSGASYNEQFF.

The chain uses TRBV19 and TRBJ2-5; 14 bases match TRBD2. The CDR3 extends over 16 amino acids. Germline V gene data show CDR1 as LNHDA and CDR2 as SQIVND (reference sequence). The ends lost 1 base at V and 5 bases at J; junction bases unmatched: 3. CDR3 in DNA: TGTGCCAGTAGTATAGGACTAGCGGGGGGGCAGGAGACCCAGTACTTC. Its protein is CASSIGLAGGQETQYF. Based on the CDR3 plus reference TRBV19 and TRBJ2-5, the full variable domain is DGGITQSPKYLFRKEGQNVTLSCEQNLNHDAMYWYRQDPGQGLRLIYYSQIVNDFQKGDIAEGYSVSREKKESFPLTVTSAQKNPTAFYLCASSIGLAGGQETQYFGPGTRLLVL.

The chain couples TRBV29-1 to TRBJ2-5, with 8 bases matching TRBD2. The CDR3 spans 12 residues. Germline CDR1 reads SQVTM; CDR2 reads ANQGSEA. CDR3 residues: CSGGGQLETQYF. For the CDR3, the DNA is TGCAGTGGCGGGGGGCAGTTAGAGACCCAGTACTTC.

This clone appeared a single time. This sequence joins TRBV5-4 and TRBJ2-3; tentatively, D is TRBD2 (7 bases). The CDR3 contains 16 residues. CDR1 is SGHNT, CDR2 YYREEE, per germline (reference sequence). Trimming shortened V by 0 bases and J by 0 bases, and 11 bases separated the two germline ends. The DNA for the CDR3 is TGTGCCAGCAGCTTGGAGGGGGGGCGGAGCACAGATACGCAGTATTTT. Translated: CASSLEGGRSTDTQYF. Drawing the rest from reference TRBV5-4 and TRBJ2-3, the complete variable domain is ETGVTQSPTHLIKTRGQQVTLRCSSQSGHNTVSWYQQALGQGPQFIFQYYREEENGRGNFPPRFSGLQFPNYSSELNVNALELDDSALYLCASSLEGGRSTDTQYFGPGTRLTVL.